The T cell receptor (beta chain) under discussion was sequenced for a study of T cell responses to AZD1222 COVID-19 vaccine. Study-level findings and limits: Donors in the cohort were predominantly white British and more often female, and clonal diversity was possibly underestimated. An increase in Spike-specific TCR breadth and depth was observed after two AZD1222 doses.

With respect to this clone: Its cognate antigen is unknown.

Assay used: immunoSEQ multiplex PCR; TCRdb lists only in-frame clones, some missing. The sample includes 75,000 to 100,000 clones, approximately 88% seen only once; the top ten take 2.5% to 3%. Per germline, CDR1 SGHDN and CDR2 FVKESK. V dropped 0 bases and J dropped 0; count of bases not matched to a gene: 11. The CDR3 contains 21 residues. The sequence derives from an adult in good health. Sequenced material: peripheral blood, taken on day 0 of AZD1222 vaccination. The genes are TRBV14 and TRBJ2-6, with 10 bases fitting TRBD1. CDR3 sequence: CASSQEWGLDRGFSGANVLTF. Written as DNA, the CDR3 is TGTGCCAGCAGCCAAGAGTGGGGTCTGGACAGGGGGTTCTCTGGGGCCAACGTCCTGACTTTC.